This is a list of T cell receptor beta chains from one sample in a study of identical twins. Via MiXCR, TCRdb re-called the 5' RACE reads, giving one row per CDR3 protein. The table lists a few hundred thousand distinct CDR3 sequences, around 9.7% of them singletons. Sample: naive T cells sorted from blood. All receptors come from a woman in her 50s in good health. CDR3s include the opening cysteine and the closing phenylalanine or tryptophan. Each record gives: V gene, clone size, D gene, J gene, CDR3 DNA, CDR3 protein. A D gene is named only where the DNA matches it firmly. The listing skips clone size in some rows; elsewhere it reads once, few, many or a size class.

v_gene: TRBV10-1; abundance: few; d_gene: .; j_gene: TRBJ2-7; CDR3nt: TGCGCCAGCAGTGAGGGGAGCGGGCCTCGAGACGAGCAGTACTTC; CDR3aa: CASSEGSGPRDEQYF
v_gene: TRBV5-6; abundance: .; d_gene: TRBD1; j_gene: TRBJ2-1; CDR3nt: TGTGCCAGCAGCTTGGGAGGGACAGTTTCCTACAATGAGCAGTTCTTC; CDR3aa: CASSLGGTVSYNEQFF
v_gene: TRBV15; abundance: .; d_gene: TRBD2; j_gene: TRBJ2-5; CDR3nt: TGTGCCACCAGCAGACCTGGACTAGCGGGAGGTGGGGAGACCCAGTACTTC; CDR3aa: CATSRPGLAGGGETQYF
v_gene: TRBV27; abundance: .; d_gene: .; j_gene: TRBJ2-2; CDR3nt: TGTGCCAGCAGTTTCGGTTGGGGCACCGGGGAGCTGTTTTTT; CDR3aa: CASSFGWGTGELFF
v_gene: TRBV20-1; abundance: .; d_gene: TRBD2; j_gene: TRBJ2-1; CDR3nt: TGCAGTGCTAGCCGGGAGGGCCTTCTCAATGAGCAGTTCTTC; CDR3aa: CSASREGLLNEQFF
v_gene: TRBV5-1; abundance: few; d_gene: .; j_gene: TRBJ2-5; CDR3nt: TGCGCCAGCAGCTCGTTAGCCGTAGAGACCCAGTACTTC; CDR3aa: CASSSLAVETQYF
v_gene: TRBV20-1; abundance: many; d_gene: .; j_gene: TRBJ2-7; CDR3nt: TGCAGTGGACAAATCACCGGGGGGCAGTACTTC; CDR3aa: CSGQITGGQYF
v_gene: TRBV6-5; abundance: .; d_gene: TRBD2; j_gene: TRBJ2-1; CDR3nt: TGTGCCAGCAGTTACGGGACTAGCTACTACAATGAGCAGTTCTTC; CDR3aa: CASSYGTSYYNEQFF
v_gene: TRBV12-3/TRBV12-4; abundance: many; d_gene: .; j_gene: TRBJ2-5; CDR3nt: TGTGCCAGCGGATTTTCTGGGCAAGAGACCCAGTACTTC; CDR3aa: CASGFSGQETQYF
v_gene: TRBV29-1; abundance: .; d_gene: .; j_gene: TRBJ2-1; CDR3nt: TGCAGCGTTGAGAGGGCCAACTACAATGAGCAGTTCTTC; CDR3aa: CSVERANYNEQFF
v_gene: TRBV6-1; abundance: .; d_gene: .; j_gene: TRBJ2-7; CDR3nt: TGTGCCAGCAGTGCCGCCCCTAGGTACTACGAGCAGTACTTC; CDR3aa: CASSAAPRYYEQYF
v_gene: TRBV7-9; abundance: many; d_gene: TRBD1; j_gene: TRBJ2-3; CDR3nt: TGTGCCAGCAACCCTACTGAGGACAGGAGAAGCACAGATACGCAGTATTTT; CDR3aa: CASNPTEDRRSTDTQYF
v_gene: TRBV5-1; abundance: few; d_gene: .; j_gene: TRBJ1-2; CDR3nt: TGCGCCAGCAGCTTGGCCCAGGGTGAAGGCTACACCTTC; CDR3aa: CASSLAQGEGYTF
v_gene: TRBV12-3/TRBV12-4; abundance: many; d_gene: .; j_gene: TRBJ1-1; CDR3nt: TGTGCCAGCAGTTTTCATGCAGGGCAGACTGAAGCTTTCTTT; CDR3aa: CASSFHAGQTEAFF
v_gene: TRBV5-1; abundance: many; d_gene: TRBD1; j_gene: TRBJ1-5; CDR3nt: TGCGCCAGCAGCTTGGAACAGGGGGGCCAGCCCCAGCATTTT; CDR3aa: CASSLEQGGQPQHF
v_gene: TRBV29-1; abundance: many; d_gene: .; j_gene: TRBJ2-3; CDR3nt: TGCAGCGTACCGGGACGGAGCACAGATACGCAGTATTTT; CDR3aa: CSVPGRSTDTQYF
v_gene: TRBV7-9; abundance: .; d_gene: .; j_gene: TRBJ2-7; CDR3nt: TGTGCCAGCAGCTTACTCGAGACAGGCGCCTCCTACGAGCAGTACTTC; CDR3aa: CASSLLETGASYEQYF
v_gene: TRBV24-1; abundance: few; d_gene: .; j_gene: TRBJ1-5; CDR3nt: TGTGCCACCAGTGATCCGGCCAAGAGCAATCAGCCCCAGCATTTT; CDR3aa: CATSDPAKSNQPQHF
v_gene: TRBV15; abundance: .; d_gene: .; j_gene: TRBJ2-1; CDR3nt: TGTGCCACCAGCAGAGACCCGACTCCCGCGAATGAGCAGTTCTTC; CDR3aa: CATSRDPTPANEQFF
v_gene: TRBV24-1; abundance: .; d_gene: .; j_gene: TRBJ1-2; CDR3nt: TGTGCCACCAGTGATTTGGAGGGGGATAACTATGGCTACACCTTC; CDR3aa: CATSDLEGDNYGYTF
v_gene: TRBV20-1; abundance: few; d_gene: TRBD2; j_gene: TRBJ2-1; CDR3nt: TGCAGTGCCCCCCCGGGACTAGCGGGAGAGAGGAATGAGCAGTTCTTC; CDR3aa: CSAPPGLAGERNEQFF
v_gene: TRBV30; abundance: few; d_gene: TRBD1; j_gene: TRBJ2-1; CDR3nt: TGTGCCTGGAGTGGCGGGACAGGTAACAATGAGCAGTTCTTC; CDR3aa: CAWSGGTGNNEQFF
v_gene: TRBV4-1; abundance: many; d_gene: TRBD2; j_gene: TRBJ2-7; CDR3nt: TGCGCCAGCAGCCAAGTTGAGCGGGAGGTTGGATCGGGAGAGCAGTACTTC; CDR3aa: CASSQVEREVGSGEQYF
v_gene: TRBV9; abundance: .; d_gene: .; j_gene: TRBJ2-3; CDR3nt: TGTGCCAGCGGGGATTCTAGCACAGATACGCAGTATTTT; CDR3aa: CASGDSSTDTQYF
v_gene: TRBV3-1; abundance: few; d_gene: TRBD2; j_gene: TRBJ2-5; CDR3nt: TGTGCCAGCAGCACTCTAGCGGGGAGGGAGGAGACCCAGTACTTC; CDR3aa: CASSTLAGREETQYF
v_gene: TRBV29-1; abundance: many; d_gene: .; j_gene: TRBJ2-2; CDR3nt: TGCAGCGCCCTCCTTCCCGGGGAGCTGTTTTTT; CDR3aa: CSALLPGELFF
v_gene: TRBV2; abundance: few; d_gene: .; j_gene: TRBJ1-2; CDR3nt: TGTGCCAGCAGTGAGTCGGGGGCGCACGTATATGGCTACACCTTC; CDR3aa: CASSESGAHVYGYTF
v_gene: TRBV5-1; abundance: many; d_gene: TRBD2; j_gene: TRBJ2-3; CDR3nt: TGCGCCAGCAGTCAAGCGGGAGTCGCAGATACGCAGTATTTT; CDR3aa: CASSQAGVADTQYF
v_gene: TRBV20-1; abundance: many; d_gene: TRBD2; j_gene: TRBJ2-2; CDR3nt: TGCAGTGCTAGTGGCGGGAGGGGCACCGGGGAGCTGTTTTTT; CDR3aa: CSASGGRGTGELFF
v_gene: TRBV12-3/TRBV12-4; abundance: many; d_gene: TRBD2; j_gene: TRBJ2-1; CDR3nt: TGTGCCAGCATCCCGGCGGGGGAGGGCATGTACAATGAGCAGTTCTTC; CDR3aa: CASIPAGEGMYNEQFF
v_gene: TRBV4-1; abundance: many; d_gene: .; j_gene: TRBJ1-1; CDR3nt: TGCGCCAGCAGCCAAGATAGGGCGAACACTGAAGCTTTCTTT; CDR3aa: CASSQDRANTEAFF
v_gene: TRBV20-1; abundance: many; d_gene: .; j_gene: TRBJ2-1; CDR3nt: TGCAGTGCTTTAGACTACAATGAGCAGTTCTTC; CDR3aa: CSALDYNEQFF